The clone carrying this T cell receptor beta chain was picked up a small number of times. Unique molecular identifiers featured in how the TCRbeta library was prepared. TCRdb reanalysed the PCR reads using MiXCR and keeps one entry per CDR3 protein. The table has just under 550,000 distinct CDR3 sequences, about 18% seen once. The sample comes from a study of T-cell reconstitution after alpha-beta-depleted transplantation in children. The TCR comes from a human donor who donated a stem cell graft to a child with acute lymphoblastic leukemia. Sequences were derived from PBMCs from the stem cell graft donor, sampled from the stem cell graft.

The CDR3 loop is CASSLWASGAYEQYF. The CDR3 nucleotides read TGTGCCAGCAGCTTGTGGGCTAGCGGAGCCTACGAGCAGTACTTC. The rearrangement joins TRBV5-5 to TRBJ2-7, with 7 positions matching TRBD2. V was clipped by 1 base and J by 2 bases; unmatched bases: 6. In germline, CDR1 is SGHKS, CDR2 YYEKEE (reference sequence). The CDR3 has 15 residues.